This T cell receptor (beta chain) stems from a study of a mutant IDH1 vaccine in newly diagnosed glioma. About this clone itself: Its antigen is undetermined.

The time point was: week 11, during vaccination. A single vaccine dose contained 300 ug of mutant IDH1 20-mer peptide, and topical imiquimod was used with it. Study-wide findings and caveats: Overall, around 93% of patients had vaccine-induced immune responses.

Profiled with immunoSEQ multiplex PCR; TCRdb holds only in-frame clones, not every one. The sample holds about 25,000 clones, over 75% seen once. The input for sequencing was PBMCs, taken from a glioma patient whose treatment included an IDH1 peptide vaccine. The clonotype originates from a woman aged 18-29 years with glioma.

The CDR3 DNA reads TGTGCCAGCAGTGATCTCGGGGTTGAGCAGTTCTTC. Translating gives CASSDLGVEQFF. The genes are TRBV25-1 and TRBJ2-1; TRBD2 might be the D (5 bases). The CDR3 sequence is 12 residues long. The V gene's germline CDR1 is MGHDK and CDR2 SYGVNS. V dropped 3 bases and J dropped 9 bases, with 9 bases sitting between them.